The clone carrying this TCR beta chain was recorded a few times. This specimen belongs to a study of shared clonotypes between healthy human individuals. Generated by immunoSEQ multiplex PCR, the TCRdb table keeps only in-frame clones and is missing some. The repertoire includes about half a million clones, around 79% of them detected once, and approximately 12% sits in the top ten. V was clipped by 3 bases and J by 2 bases, with 6 bases between them. The CDR3 is 12 amino acids. Germline CDR1 and CDR2: GTSNPN and SVGIG (reference sequence). This receptor was identified in a woman between 35 and 50 years old in good health. Some clones in this sample may be carry-over from other donors' samples. The sample comprised PBMCs. The J gene is TRBJ2-3, the V gene TRBV30, with D hard to call. The CDR3 sequence: CAWSDSTDTQYF. Here the CDR3 DNA reads TGTGCCTGGAGCGACTCCACAGATACGCAGTATTTT. Full variable domain (missing parts from reference TRBV30 and TRBJ2-3): SQTIHQWPATLVQPVGSPLSLECTVEGTSNPNLYWYRQAAGRGLQLLFYSVGIGQISSEVPQNLSASRPQDRQFILSSKKLLLSDSGFYLCAWSDSTDTQYFGPGTRLTVL.